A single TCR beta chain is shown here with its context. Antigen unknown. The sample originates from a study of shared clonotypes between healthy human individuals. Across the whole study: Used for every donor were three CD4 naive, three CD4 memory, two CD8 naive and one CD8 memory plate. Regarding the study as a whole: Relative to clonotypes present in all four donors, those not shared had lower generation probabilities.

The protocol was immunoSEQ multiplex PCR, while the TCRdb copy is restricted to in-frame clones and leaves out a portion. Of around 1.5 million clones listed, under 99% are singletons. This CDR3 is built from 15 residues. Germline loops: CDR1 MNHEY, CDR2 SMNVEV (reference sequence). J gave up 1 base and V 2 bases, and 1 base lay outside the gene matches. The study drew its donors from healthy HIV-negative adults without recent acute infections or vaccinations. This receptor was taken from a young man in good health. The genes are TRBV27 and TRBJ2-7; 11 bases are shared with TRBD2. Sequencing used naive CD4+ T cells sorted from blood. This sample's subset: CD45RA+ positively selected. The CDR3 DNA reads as TGTGCCAGCAGTTTAATAGCGGGAGGGTCCTACGAGCAGTACTTC. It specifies CASSLIAGGSYEQYF.